This T cell receptor (beta chain) was captured in a study of T-cell memory formation after mild COVID-19. Looked up from germline, CDR1 is SGHRS and CDR2 is YFSETQ. The CDR3 length is 14 residues. Trimming cost V 2 bases and J 3 bases, with 11 bases left between them. A 5'RACE reaction primed in the constant segment made cDNA libraries of TCR alpha and TCR beta, and these carried sample barcodes and UMIs. One entry per CDR3 protein, called by TCRdb with MiXCR from the 5' RACE reads. This table has 200,000 to 250,000 distinct CDR3 sequences, approximately 9% appearing once. This clonotype appeared many times. Its antigen is undetermined. Study-wide results and caveats: CD4+ bias marked clones expanding day 15 to 37, unlike balanced contracting clones. Several responding clones turned up in pre-infection memory, indicating that cross-reactive memory may have taken part.

The chain couples TRBV5-1 to TRBJ1-1; D gene uncertain. The receptor's source is a man younger than 35 who had mild COVID-19 (a few samples of this study predate the infection). Cell type and time point are not known. The specimen was PBMCs or a T cell subset sorted from them (not recorded which). In DNA, the CDR3 is TGCGCCAGCAGCTTCGACGGACGGGACACTGAAGCTTTCTTT. Protein: CASSFDGRDTEAFF. Full variable domain (remainder filled in from reference TRBV5-1 and TRBJ1-1): KAGVTQTPRYLIKTRGQQVTLSCSPISGHRSVSWYQQTPGQGLQFLFEYFSETQRNKGNFPGRFSGRQFSNSRSEMNVSTLELGDSALYLCASSFDGRDTEAFFGQGTRLTVV.